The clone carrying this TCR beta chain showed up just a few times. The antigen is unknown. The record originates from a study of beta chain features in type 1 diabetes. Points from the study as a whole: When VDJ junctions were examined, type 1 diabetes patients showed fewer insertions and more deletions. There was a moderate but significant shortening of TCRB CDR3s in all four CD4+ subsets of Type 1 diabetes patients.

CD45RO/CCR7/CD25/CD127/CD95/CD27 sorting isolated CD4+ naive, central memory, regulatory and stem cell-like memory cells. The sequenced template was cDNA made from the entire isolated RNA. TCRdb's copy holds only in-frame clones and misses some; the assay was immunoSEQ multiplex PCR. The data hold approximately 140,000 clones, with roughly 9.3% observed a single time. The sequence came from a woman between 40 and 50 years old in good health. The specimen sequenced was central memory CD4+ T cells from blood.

The CDR3 sequence is CASSLSRGPYEQYF. For the CDR3, the DNA is TGTGCCAGCAGTCTCTCCCGAGGGCCGTACGAGCAGTACTTC. The chain employs TRBV6-5 and TRBJ2-7; tentatively, D is TRBD2 (5 bases). CDR1 MNHEY and CDR2 SVGAGI come from the germline V gene. The CDR3 consists of 14 residues. Trimming pared 5 bases from V and 4 bases from J, leaving 15 bases between.